These 10 T cell receptor beta chains share one sample of origin, sequenced in a study of post-analysis software for immune sequencing data. Study findings and constraints: Compared with controls, patients had more of about 5 TRBV segments, including TRBV5-6, TRBV5-1 and TRBV20-1.

The TCR beta cDNA libraries carried unique molecular identifiers. Using its own MiXCR run on the PCR reads, TCRdb lists one record per CDR3 protein. The sample consists of approximately 690,000 distinct CDR3 sequences, over 45% of them appearing once. Their antigen targets remain unknown. The sample consisted of blood. The receptors stem from a girl under 10 years old with multiple sclerosis.

The chain couples TRBV12-3 or TRBV12-4 to TRBJ1-2; D is uncertain. Trimming took off 5 bases at V and 8 bases at J, with 15 bases between the two ends. The CDR3 runs to 13 residues. The CDR3: CASSVTRIYGYTF. DNA for the CDR3: TGTGCCAGCAGTGTAACACGTATCTACGGCTACACCTTC.

The table lists this clonotype with a few counts. The rearrangement uses TRBV5-1 and TRBJ2-3; the D gene is possibly TRBD2 (6 bases). This CDR3 is built from 15 residues. CDR1 SGHRS and CDR2 YFSETQ come from the germline V gene. V was pared by 2 bases and J by 0 bases, with 10 bases between. CDR3 nucleotides: TGCGCCAGCAGCTTTAGCGGCCAGAGCACAGATACGCAGTATTTT. Protein product: CASSFSGQSTDTQYF.

The chain combines TRBV5-8 with TRBJ2-1; TRBD2 is a possible D gene (6 bases). From germline, CDR1 is SGHTS and CDR2 YDEGEE. The V and J ends lost 3 bases and 0 bases respectively, with 16 bases between them. CDR3 length: 17 amino acids. The CDR3 coding sequence is TGTGCCAGCAGCTATCCCGCTATGGGGGGCTCCTACAATGAGCAGTTCTTC. Amino acids: CASSYPAMGGSYNEQFF.

The chain has TRBV7-2 and TRBJ1-5; possibly TRBD1 for D (6 bases). Trimming shortened V by 4 bases and J by 7 bases, and 14 bases separated the two germline ends. The germline V gene encodes CDR1 SGHTA and CDR2 FQGNSA. CDR3 size: 14 residues. In DNA form, the CDR3 reads TGTGCCAGCAGCTCCACTGGGGGCCGGCAGCCCCAGCATTTT. It codes for CASSSTGGRQPQHF.

The chain has TRBV28 and TRBJ2-5; 7 nucleotides line up with TRBD2. J gave up 5 bases and V 4 bases, and 7 bases lay outside the gene matches. This CDR3 spans 14 amino acids. CDR1 and CDR2 (germline): MDHEN, SYDVKM. CDR3 residues: CASSSQTSWETQYF. Here the CDR3 DNA reads TGTGCCAGCAGTTCCCAGACTAGCTGGGAGACCCAGTACTTC.

This chain uses TRBV5-5 with TRBJ2-5; 8 bases map to TRBD1. This CDR3 contains 15 residues. J lost 2 bases, V lost 6 bases, and 9 bases had no gene match. Germline CDR1 is SGHKS and CDR2 is YYEKEE (reference sequence). The chain's CDR3 is CASIQPDRGQETQYF. In DNA, the CDR3 is TGTGCCAGCATCCAACCCGACAGGGGACAAGAGACCCAGTACTTC.

The gene calls are TRBV5-1 and TRBJ2-1; 7 bases fit TRBD2. This CDR3 has 19 residues. Germline values: CDR1 SGHRS, CDR2 YFSETQ. V lost 0 bases to trimming and J lost 3 bases; unmatched junction nucleotides: 15. The chain's CDR3 is CASSLVFAGANSNYNEQFF. The CDR3 DNA reads as TGCGCCAGCAGCTTGGTATTCGCGGGAGCCAATTCGAACTACAATGAGCAGTTCTTC.

The gene calls are TRBV7-2 and TRBJ2-3, with 8 bases fitting TRBD1. J was trimmed by 11 bases and V by 4 bases; bases with no gene match: 11. Looked up from germline, CDR1 is SGHTA and CDR2 is FQGNSA. This CDR3 spans 14 amino acids. The CDR3 coding sequence is TGTGCCAGCAGCTACCGGGACAGGATAGATGAGCAGTATTTT. Amino acids: CASSYRDRIDEQYF.

The genes are TRBV7-2 and TRBJ2-1; D is unresolved. V lost 0 bases and J 0 bases, leaving 15 bases between the germline ends. The CDR3 is 18 residues long. Germline assignment: CDR1 SGHTA and CDR2 FQGNSA. The CDR3 DNA reads TGTGCCAGCAGCTTAGCCTGGCAAGGCCCGAGCTCCTACAATGAGCAGTTCTTC. Amino acids: CASSLAWQGPSSYNEQFF. The complete variable domain, with remaining parts taken from reference TRBV7-2 and TRBJ2-1, reads GAGVSQSPSNKVTEKGKDVELRCDPISGHTALYWYRQSLGQGLEFLIYFQGNSAPDKSGLPSDRFSAERTGGSVSTLTIQRTQQEDSAVYLCASSLAWQGPSSYNEQFFGPGTRLTVL.

The chain joins TRBV6-2 or TRBV6-3 to TRBJ2-7, with 8 bases lining up with TRBD2. The V and J ends lost 6 bases and 2 bases, in that order; junction bases with no gene match: 6. The CDR3 contains 14 residues. Germline V lookup: CDR1 MNHEY, CDR2 SVGEGT. The CDR3: CASRNSGAAYEQYF. CDR3 in DNA: TGTGCCAGCAGAAATAGCGGGGCCGCCTACGAGCAGTACTTC.